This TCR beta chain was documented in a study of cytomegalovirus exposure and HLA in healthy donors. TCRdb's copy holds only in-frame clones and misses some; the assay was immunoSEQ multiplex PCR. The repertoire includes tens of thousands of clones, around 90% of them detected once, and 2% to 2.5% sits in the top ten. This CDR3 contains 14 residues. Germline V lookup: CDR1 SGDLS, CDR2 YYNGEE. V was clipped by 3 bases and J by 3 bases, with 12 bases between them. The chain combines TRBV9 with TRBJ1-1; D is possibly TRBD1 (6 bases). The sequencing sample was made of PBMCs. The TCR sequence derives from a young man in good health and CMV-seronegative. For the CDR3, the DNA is TGTGCCAGCAGCGCCAGGGGTCAGGACACTGAAGCTTTCTTT. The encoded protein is CASSARGQDTEAFF.